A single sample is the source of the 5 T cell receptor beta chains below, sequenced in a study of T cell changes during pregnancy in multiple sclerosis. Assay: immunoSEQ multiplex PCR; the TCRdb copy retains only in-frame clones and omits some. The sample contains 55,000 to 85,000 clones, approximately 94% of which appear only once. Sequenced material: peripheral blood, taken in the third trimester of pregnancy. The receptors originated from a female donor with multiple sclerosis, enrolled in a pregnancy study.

The CDR3 bases are TGTGCCAGCAGCTTAGGGCGGACAGACACCGGGGAGCTGTTTTTT. Protein product: CASSLGRTDTGELFF. The chain employs TRBV7-9 and TRBJ2-2, with a possible D match to TRBD1 (6 bases). V lost 1 base and J 3 bases, leaving 9 bases between the germline ends. The CDR3 has 15 amino acids. The germline V gene encodes CDR1 SEHNR and CDR2 FQNEAQ (reference sequence).

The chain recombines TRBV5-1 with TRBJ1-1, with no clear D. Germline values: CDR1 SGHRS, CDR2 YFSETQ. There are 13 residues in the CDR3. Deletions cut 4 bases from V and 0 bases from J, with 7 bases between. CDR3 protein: CASSGTVNTEAFF. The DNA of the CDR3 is TGCGCCAGCAGCGGTACAGTGAACACTGAAGCTTTCTTT. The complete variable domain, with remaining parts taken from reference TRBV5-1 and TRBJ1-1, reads KAGVTQTPRYLIKTRGQQVTLSCSPISGHRSVSWYQQTPGQGLQFLFEYFSETQRNKGNFPGRFSGRQFSNSRSEMNVSTLELGDSALYLCASSGTVNTEAFFGQGTRLTVV.

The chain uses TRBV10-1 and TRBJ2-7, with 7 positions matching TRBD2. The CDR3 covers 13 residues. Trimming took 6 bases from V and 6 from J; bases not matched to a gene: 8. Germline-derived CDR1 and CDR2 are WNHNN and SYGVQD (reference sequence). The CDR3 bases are TGCGCCAGCAGGGGAGGGGCTACCGGCGAGCAGTACTTC. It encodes CASRGGATGEQYF.

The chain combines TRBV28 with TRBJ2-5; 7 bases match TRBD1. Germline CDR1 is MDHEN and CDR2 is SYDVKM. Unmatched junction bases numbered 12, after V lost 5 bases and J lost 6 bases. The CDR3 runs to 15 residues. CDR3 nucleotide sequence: TGTGCCAGCAGTGGTGACAGGGAAATCGGAAAGACCCAGTACTTC. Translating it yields CASSGDREIGKTQYF.

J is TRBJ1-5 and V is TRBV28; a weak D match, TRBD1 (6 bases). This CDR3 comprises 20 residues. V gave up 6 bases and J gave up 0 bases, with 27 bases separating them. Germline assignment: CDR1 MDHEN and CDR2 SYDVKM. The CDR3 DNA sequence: TGTGCCAGCAGGGCAGGGGACAAACGCCGTAAACGCTATAGCAATCAGCCCCAGCATTTT. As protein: CASRAGDKRRKRYSNQPQHF.